The following is a T cell receptor (beta chain) sequence with its context. As yet, its antigen is unknown. These data originate in a study of CD8 T cells in Susac syndrome. Regarding the study as a whole: TCR sequencing and HLA analysis covered a relatively small number of individuals. The Susac syndrome CD4+ T cell repertoires displayed no clonal expansion.

RNA was extracted with the RNeasy kit, and a quantity of roughly 0.5 to 1 ug was reverse transcribed using random hexamers. immunoSEQ multiplex PCR amplified TCR beta CDR3 across 54 Vbeta, 13 Jbeta. One entry per CDR3 protein, called by TCRdb with MiXCR from the immunoSEQ multiplex PCR reads. Of 95,000 to 150,000 distinct CDR3 sequences in the sample, 96% were seen once. Negative isolation yielded the CD8+ and CD4+ T cells, while FACS enriched the TEMRA cells. The sequence came from a human donor with Susac syndrome. The sequenced sample was CD4+ T cells from PBMCs.

Here the CDR3 DNA reads TGTGCCACCAGCAGCGGTTATGGGACTAGCGGGAGAGATGAGCAGTTCTTC. Encoded protein: CATSSGYGTSGRDEQFF. The chain uses TRBV15 and TRBJ2-1; 14 positions agree with TRBD2. Unmatched junction bases numbered 9, after V lost 3 bases and J lost 8 bases. The germline CDR1 and CDR2 sequences are LNHNV and YYDKDF (reference sequence). CDR3 length: 17 amino acids. Combining the CDR3 with reference TRBV15 and TRBJ2-1 gives the whole variable domain DAMVIQNPRYQVTQFGKPVTLSCSQTLNHNVMYWYQQKSSQAPKLLFHYYDKDFNNEADTPDNFQSRRPNTSFCFLDIRSPGLGDTAMYLCATSSGYGTSGRDEQFFGPGTRLTVL.